This record concerns one T cell receptor beta chain sequence. Generated by immunoSEQ multiplex PCR, the TCRdb table keeps only in-frame clones and is missing some. The sample shows 180,000 or so clones, about 87% of them seen only once. These data are taken from a study of blood T cell repertoires in COVID-19. Whole-study context: The United States, Italy and Spain provided the acute and convalescent COVID-19 samples. T cells, B-cell-depleted T cells, or PBMCs supplied cDNA or gDNA.

In germline, CDR1 is LNHNV, CDR2 YYDKDF (reference sequence). V lost 1 base, J lost 6 bases, and 2 bases stayed unmatched. CDR3 length equals 15 residues. This sequence originates from a woman between 45 and 60 years old with acute or convalescent COVID-19. The sequenced sample consisted of peripheral blood. This rearrangement joins TRBV15 to TRBJ1-4; TRBD1 matches 10 bases. Here the CDR3 reads CATSRGGTGDEKLFF. The CDR3 DNA sequence: TGTGCCACCAGCAGAGGCGGGACAGGGGATGAAAAACTGTTTTTT.